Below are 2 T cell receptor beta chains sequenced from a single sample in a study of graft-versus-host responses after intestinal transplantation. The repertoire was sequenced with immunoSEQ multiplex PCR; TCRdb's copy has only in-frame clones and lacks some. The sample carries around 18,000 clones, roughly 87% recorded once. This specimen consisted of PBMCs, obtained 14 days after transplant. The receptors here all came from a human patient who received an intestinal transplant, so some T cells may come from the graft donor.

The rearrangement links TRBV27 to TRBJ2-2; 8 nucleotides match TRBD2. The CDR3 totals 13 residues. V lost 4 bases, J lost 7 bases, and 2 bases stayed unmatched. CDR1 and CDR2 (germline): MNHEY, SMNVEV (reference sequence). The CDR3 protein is CASSWGLGGELFF. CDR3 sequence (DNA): TGTGCCAGCAGTTGGGGACTAGGCGGGGAGCTGTTTTTT.

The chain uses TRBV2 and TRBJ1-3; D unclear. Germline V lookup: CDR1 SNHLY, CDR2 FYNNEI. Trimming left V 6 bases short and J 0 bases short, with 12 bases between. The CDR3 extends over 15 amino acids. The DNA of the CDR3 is TGTGCCAGCAGCCCCACACCTCTCTCTGGAAACACCATATATTTT. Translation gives CASSPTPLSGNTIYF.